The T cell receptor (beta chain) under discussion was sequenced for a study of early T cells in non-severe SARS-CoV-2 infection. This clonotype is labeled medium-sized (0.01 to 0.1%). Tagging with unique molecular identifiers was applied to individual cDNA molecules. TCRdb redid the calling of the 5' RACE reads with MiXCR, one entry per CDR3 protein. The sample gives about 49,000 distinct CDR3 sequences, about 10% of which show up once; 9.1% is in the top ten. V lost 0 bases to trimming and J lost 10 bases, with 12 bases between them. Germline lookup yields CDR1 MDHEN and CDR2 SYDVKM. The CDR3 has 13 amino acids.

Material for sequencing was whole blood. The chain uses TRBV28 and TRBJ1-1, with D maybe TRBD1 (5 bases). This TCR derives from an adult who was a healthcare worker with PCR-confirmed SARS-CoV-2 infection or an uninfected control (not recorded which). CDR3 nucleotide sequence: TGTGCCAGCAGTTTATGGGGGCAGGGTGGAGCTTTCTTT. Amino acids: CASSLWGQGGAFF. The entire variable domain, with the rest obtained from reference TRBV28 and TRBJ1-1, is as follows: DVKVTQSSRYLVKRTGEKVFLECVQDMDHENMFWYRQDPGLGLRLIYFSYDVKMKEKGDIPEGYSVSREKKERFSLILESASTNQTSMYLCASSLWGQGGAFFGQGTRLTVV.